What follows is one T cell receptor beta chain and its context. This record belongs to a study of monozygotic twins with cystic fibrosis. Trimming shortened V by 0 bases and J by 0 bases, and 6 bases separated the two germline ends. Germline loops: CDR1 GTSNPN, CDR2 SVGIG (reference sequence). This CDR3 has 14 residues. Profiled with immunoSEQ multiplex PCR; TCRdb holds only in-frame clones, not every one. The table includes 14,000 to 15,000 clones, 70% to 90% detected once. What was sequenced was blood. This receptor was taken from a boy aged 5-17 years with cystic fibrosis. This chain joins TRBV30 and TRBJ1-3; D gene unclear. CDR3 DNA: TGTGCCTGGAGTGTAGGAGGCTCTGGAAACACCATATATTTT. Amino acid sequence: CAWSVGGSGNTIYF.